Listed below are T cell receptor beta chains from one sample, sequenced in a study of T cells after yellow fever vaccination. Each CDR3 protein gets one entry after TCRdb re-called the 5' RACE reads with MiXCR. Found here are some 500,000 distinct CDR3 sequences, approximately 13% of them singletons; the top ten hold around 15%. Source: PBMCs, taken on the day of the yellow fever booster vaccination. All receptors derive from a man aged 25 to 40 who received the YFV17D yellow fever vaccine. The CDR3 runs from the conserved cysteine through the conserved F or W. A D gene is named only where the DNA matches it firmly. Not every row has a clone size; where given, it reads once, few, many or a size class.

J | D | size | V | DNA | CDR3
TRBJ2-3 | TRBD1 | . | TRBV19 | TGTGCCAGTAGTATAGGGACAGGGGGCTGGGATACGCAGTATTTT | CASSIGTGGWDTQYF
TRBJ2-2 | TRBD2 | few | TRBV6-5 | TGTGCCAGCAGTTACTTAGCTAGCGGGTATAACACCGGGGAGCTGTTTTTT | CASSYLASGYNTGELFF
TRBJ2-2 | . | . | TRBV5-4 | TGTGCCAGCAGCTTGGCGTTAGCGTCGAACACCGGGGAGCTGTTTTTT | CASSLALASNTGELFF
TRBJ2-5 | . | . | TRBV5-5 | TGTGCCAGCAGCTTGGTGGGGGGACCCAAAGAGACCCAGTACTTC | CASSLVGGPKETQYF
TRBJ2-2 | . | many | TRBV12-3/TRBV12-4 | TGTGCCAGCAGTCCTTCTTTTAACACCGGGGAGCTGTTTTTT | CASSPSFNTGELFF
TRBJ1-6 | . | . | TRBV27 | TGTGCCAGCAGTATGAGACAAGATTCACCCCTCCACTTT | CASSMRQDSPLHF
TRBJ1-4 | . | . | TRBV28 | TGTGCCAGCGGGAGCGGCAGTAATGAAAAACTGTTTTTT | CASGSGSNEKLFF
TRBJ2-7 | . | few | TRBV4-2 | TGTGCCAGCAGCCAAGTGATAGCGACCTACGAGCAGTACTTC | CASSQVIATYEQYF
TRBJ2-7 | . | . | TRBV4-3 | TGCGCCAGCAGCCAACCGGGACCAGGACTTTACGAGCAGTACTTC | CASSQPGPGLYEQYF
TRBJ2-3 | . | . | TRBV11-2 | TGTGCCAGCAGCTTAGTAAGCGGAGACCCTAGCACAGATACGCAGTATTTT | CASSLVSGDPSTDTQYF
TRBJ2-7 | TRBD2 | few | TRBV7-9 | TGTGCCAGCAGCTTGACTAGCCCTGCCTACGAGCAGTACTTC | CASSLTSPAYEQYF
TRBJ2-2 | . | . | TRBV15 | TGTGCCACCAGCTCTACGCCGGGCGGGCCCAACACCGGGGAGCTGTTTTTT | CATSSTPGGPNTGELFF
TRBJ2-1 | . | . | TRBV7-7 | TGTGCCAGCAGCAATGGGGCAGCCGGCTACAATGAGCAGTTCTTC | CASSNGAAGYNEQFF
TRBJ2-7 | . | few | TRBV12-3/TRBV12-4 | TGTGCCAGCACTTCCGGACCCTTTGGGAAGCAGTACTTC | CASTSGPFGKQYF
TRBJ2-2 | . | many | TRBV20-1 | TGCAGTGCTCAAGGCGGGAAGGCCGGGGAGCTGTTTTTT | CSAQGGKAGELFF
TRBJ1-1 | TRBD1 | . | TRBV3-1 | TGTGCCAGCAATCCGGGACAGGGTTCGGAAGCTTTCTTT | CASNPGQGSEAFF
TRBJ2-5 | TRBD2 | many | TRBV7-3 | TGTGCCAGCAGCTTAACGTCTTGGGCTAGCGGGAGGGTGAAGACCCAGTACTTC | CASSLTSWASGRVKTQYF
TRBJ2-3 | . | many | TRBV28 | TGTGCCAGCAGTAGTGGATACACAGATACGCAGTATTTT | CASSSGYTDTQYF
TRBJ2-3 | . | few | TRBV4-2 | TGTGCCAGCAGCCAAAGGGGGGGAGGAGACGGAGATACGCAGTATTTT | CASSQRGGGDGDTQYF
TRBJ2-2 | . | few | TRBV19 | TGTGCCAGTAGTATGCGAGCAGCTACCGGGGAGCTGTTTTTT | CASSMRAATGELFF
TRBJ1-5 | . | . | TRBV7-2 | TGTGCCAGCAGCTTAGATGGGGGGCAAGGGCAGCCCCAGCATTTT | CASSLDGGQGQPQHF
TRBJ2-6 | . | . | TRBV5-1 | TGCGCCAGCAGTATACTTGGGGACATCTTCTCTGGGGCCAACGTCCTGACTTTC | CASSILGDIFSGANVLTF
TRBJ2-1 | . | . | TRBV5-1 | TGCGCCAGCAGCTCGGTGGACTCTTACAATGAGCAGTTCTTC | CASSSVDSYNEQFF
TRBJ2-5 | . | . | TRBV6-5 | TGTGCCAGCAGTTCCCCGGGGAGGGGGGCGTTAGAGACCCAGTACTTC | CASSSPGRGALETQYF
TRBJ2-5 | TRBD2 | many | TRBV6-2/TRBV6-3 | TGTGCCAGCAGTCCTCTAGCGGGTGGCCCGGAGACCCAGTACTTC | CASSPLAGGPETQYF
TRBJ1-1 | . | . | TRBV19 | TGTGCCAGTAGTATAAAGGCCCCTACACCGAACACTGAAGCTTTCTTT | CASSIKAPTPNTEAFF
TRBJ1-5 | TRBD1 | . | TRBV20-1 | TGCAGTGCTAGGGGGGACAGGGCGGCTCAGCCCCAGCATTTT | CSARGDRAAQPQHF
TRBJ1-1 | . | . | TRBV12-3/TRBV12-4 | TGTGCCAGCAGTTTTAAGGGAGGCGTAGGGAACACTGAAGCTTTCTTT | CASSFKGGVGNTEAFF
TRBJ1-1 | . | few | TRBV29-1 | TGCAGCGTTGAGGTAGAGAGGAACACTGAAGCTTTCTTT | CSVEVERNTEAFF
TRBJ2-5 | . | few | TRBV7-2 | TGTGCCAGCAGCTCCAGGGTGGGCCCCCAAGAGACCCAGTACTTC | CASSSRVGPQETQYF
TRBJ2-2 | . | . | TRBV27 | TGTGCCAGCAGTTCCCTAGCGACCACCGGGGAGCTGTTTTTT | CASSSLATTGELFF
TRBJ1-2 | TRBD1 | many | TRBV7-8 | TGTGCCAGCAGCTTAGCCGGGCAGGGGGGTAGCTATGGCTACACCTTC | CASSLAGQGGSYGYTF
TRBJ2-1 | . | . | TRBV27 | TGTGCCAGCAGTACCCCCACAGGGACCGGCTACAATGAGCAGTTCTTC | CASSTPTGTGYNEQFF
TRBJ2-2 | . | . | TRBV5-1 | TGCGCCAGCAGCTTGGCCAGCGAATCCGGGGAGCTGTTTTTT | CASSLASESGELFF
TRBJ2-1 | TRBD2 | . | TRBV6-5 | TGTGCCAGCAGTTCGACTAGCGGGTCCCCCCACAATGAGCAGTTCTTC | CASSSTSGSPHNEQFF
TRBJ2-7 | TRBD1 | . | TRBV7-2 | TGTGCCAGCAGCTTAAACCAGGGGGACTACGAGCAGTACTTC | CASSLNQGDYEQYF
TRBJ2-5 | . | many | TRBV5-1 | TGCGCCAGCAGCTTGGGGACTACCCAAGAGACCCAGTACTTC | CASSLGTTQETQYF
TRBJ2-1 | . | . | TRBV20-1 | TGCAGTCAACCCAGTCTTGGGGCTAGCGAGTACAATGAGCAGTTCTTC | CSQPSLGASEYNEQFF
TRBJ2-1 | . | . | TRBV30 | TGTGCCTGGAGTGTACTCGGCGGAGGCTACAATGAGCAGTTCTTC | CAWSVLGGGYNEQFF
TRBJ2-5 | TRBD2 | . | TRBV12-3/TRBV12-4 | TGTGCCAGCAGTAACCGACTAGCGGGTATGGAGACCCAGTACTTC | CASSNRLAGMETQYF
TRBJ2-1 | TRBD2 | few | TRBV14 | TGTGCCAGCAGCCTAAGGGCAACGGGAGGACTCGGGGAGCAGTTCTTC | CASSLRATGGLGEQFF
TRBJ2-2 | . | . | TRBV12-3/TRBV12-4 | TGTGCCAGCAGTTTAACTTTCTGGAACACCGGGGAGCTGTTTTTT | CASSLTFWNTGELFF
TRBJ1-1 | TRBD1 | few | TRBV6-2/TRBV6-3 | TGTGCCAGCAGATCCACAGGGGTAACTGAAGCTTTCTTT | CASRSTGVTEAFF
TRBJ2-1 | . | . | TRBV6-1 | TGTGCCGTGTCTGCGGGACGGTTAGGGGATGAGCAGTTCTTC | CAVSAGRLGDEQFF
TRBJ2-1 | TRBD2 | few | TRBV20-1 | TGCAGTGCTGATCGTAGCGGGGGGGATGAGCAGTTCTTC | CSADRSGGDEQFF
TRBJ2-7 | TRBD1 | few | TRBV7-2 | TGTGCCAGCAGCAAGGGGGCAGTCTACGAGCAGTACTTC | CASSKGAVYEQYF
TRBJ1-1 | . | few | TRBV6-2/TRBV6-3 | TGTGCCAGCAGTCTTACAGGAGCCCGGAGAGCGAACACTGAAGCTTTCTTT | CASSLTGARRANTEAFF